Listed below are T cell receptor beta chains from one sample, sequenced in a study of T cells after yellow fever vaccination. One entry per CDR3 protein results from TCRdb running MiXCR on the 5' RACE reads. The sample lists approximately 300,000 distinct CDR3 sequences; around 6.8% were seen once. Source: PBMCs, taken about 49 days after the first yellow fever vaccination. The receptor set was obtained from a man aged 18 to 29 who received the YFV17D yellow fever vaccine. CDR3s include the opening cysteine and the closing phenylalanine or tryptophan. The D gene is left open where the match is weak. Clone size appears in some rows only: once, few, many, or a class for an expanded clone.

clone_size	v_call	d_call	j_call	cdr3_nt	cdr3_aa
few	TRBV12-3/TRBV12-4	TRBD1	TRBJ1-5	TGTGCCAGCAGTCCCCGACAGGGCCGGGGCAATCAGCCCCAGCATTTT	CASSPRQGRGNQPQHF
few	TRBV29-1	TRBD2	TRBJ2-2	TGCAGCGCTGTCCAGCGGGGGGCTACGACCGGGGAGCTGTTTTTT	CSAVQRGATTGELFF
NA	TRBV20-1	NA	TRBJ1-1	TGCAGTGCTAGAGATGGCCAGTTTTCGAACACTGAAGCTTTCTTT	CSARDGQFSNTEAFF
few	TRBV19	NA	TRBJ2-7	TGTGCCAGTAGTCCGGGGCCGGGGGCCTACGAGCAGTACTTC	CASSPGPGAYEQYF
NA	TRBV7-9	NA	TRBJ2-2	TGTGCCACCCCCCCTAGCGACGGAGGAACCGGGGAGCTGTTTTTT	CATPPSDGGTGELFF
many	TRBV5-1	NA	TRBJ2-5	TGCGCCAGCAGCACCCAAGAGACCCAGTACTTC	CASSTQETQYF
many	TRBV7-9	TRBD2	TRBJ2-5	TGTGCCAGCAGCAACCGGGCAGGACTAGAAGAGACCCAGTACTTC	CASSNRAGLEETQYF
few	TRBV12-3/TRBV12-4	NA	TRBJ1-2	TGTGCCAGCAGTTTGTTCACAGGGATAGGCTATGGCTACACCTTC	CASSLFTGIGYGYTF
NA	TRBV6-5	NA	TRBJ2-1	TGTGCCAGCAGTTATCACAGGGACCTTGACCTGGCGATTGAGCAGTTCTTC	CASSYHRDLDLAIEQFF
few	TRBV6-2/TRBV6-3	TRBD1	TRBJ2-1	TGTGCCAGCAGCGACAGGGTTCCTTACAATGAGCAGTTCTTC	CASSDRVPYNEQFF
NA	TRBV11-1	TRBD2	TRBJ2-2	TGTGCCAGCAGCTTACGGACTAGCGGGGCAGTAATTGCGAACACCGGGGAGCTGTTTTTT	CASSLRTSGAVIANTGELFF
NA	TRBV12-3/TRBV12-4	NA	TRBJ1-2	TGTGCCAGCAGTTTAGGAGAGGCCAGAGCCTACACCTTC	CASSLGEARAYTF
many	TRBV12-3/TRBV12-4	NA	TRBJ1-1	TGTGCCAGCAGTTTAGGGGGCTTTGCTGAAGCTTTCTTT	CASSLGGFAEAFF
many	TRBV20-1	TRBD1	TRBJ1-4	TGCAGTACGACAGGGGCGAGTAATGAAAAACTGTTTTTT	CSTTGASNEKLFF
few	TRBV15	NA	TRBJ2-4	TGTGCCACCAGCAGTGGGGACAAAAACATTCAGTACTTC	CATSSGDKNIQYF
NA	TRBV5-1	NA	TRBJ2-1	TGCGCCAGCAGCTTGATCGGGGGTGAGCAGTTCTTC	CASSLIGGEQFF
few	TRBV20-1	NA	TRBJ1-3	TGCAGTGCTCCGAGACATTCGAATGGAAACACCATATATTTT	CSAPRHSNGNTIYF
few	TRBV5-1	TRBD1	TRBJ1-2	TGCGCCAGCAGCCCGGGACAGGGACACCTTTATGGCTACACCTTC	CASSPGQGHLYGYTF
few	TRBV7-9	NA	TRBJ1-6	TGTGCCAGCAGCTTATCAGGAGGGGATTCACCCCTCCACTTT	CASSLSGGDSPLHF
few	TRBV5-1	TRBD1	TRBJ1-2	TGCGCCAGCAGCCCGCTCTTCGAGACAGGGGGCCCTAACTATGGCTACACCTTC	CASSPLFETGGPNYGYTF
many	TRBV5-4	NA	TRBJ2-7	TGTGCCAGCAGCCTGGGGGCGACGAATCCCGGCGAGCAGTACTTC	CASSLGATNPGEQYF
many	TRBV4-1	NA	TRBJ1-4	TGCGCCAGCAGCCAAGAAAGGGATGAAAAACTGTTTTTT	CASSQERDEKLFF
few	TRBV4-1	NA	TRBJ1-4	TGCGCCAGCAGGCGGACGGCTGCAACTAATGAAAAACTGTTTTTT	CASRRTAATNEKLFF
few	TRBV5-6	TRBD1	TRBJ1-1	TGTGCCAGCAGCCAAGGACAGGGGTTGGGGAGTACTGAAGCTTTCTTT	CASSQGQGLGSTEAFF
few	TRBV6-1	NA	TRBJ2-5	TGTGCCAGCAGTGGCCGGAAGCAAGAGACCCAGTACTTC	CASSGRKQETQYF
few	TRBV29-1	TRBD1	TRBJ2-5	TGCAGCGTTGAAGTTCGGGGACAGGGAAGGGAGACCCAGTACTTC	CSVEVRGQGRETQYF
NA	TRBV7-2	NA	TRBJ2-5	TGTGCCAGCAGCTCCCGGGACATCCAAGAGACCCAGTACTTC	CASSSRDIQETQYF
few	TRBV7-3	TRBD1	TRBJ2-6	TGTGCCAGCAGCTTTTTGGGACAGGGAAAGCTTGGGGCCAACGTCCTGACTTTC	CASSFLGQGKLGANVLTF
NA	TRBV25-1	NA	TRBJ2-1	TGTGCCAGCAGTGTCGGCGGGTCGAGCTCCTACAATGAGCAGTTCTTC	CASSVGGSSSYNEQFF
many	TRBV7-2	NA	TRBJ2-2	TGTGCCAGCAGCTGGGACGGTAACACCGGGGAGCTGTTTTTT	CASSWDGNTGELFF
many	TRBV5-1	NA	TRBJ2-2	TGCGCCAGCAGCTTGAACAGCCCCGGGACCCACACCGGGGAGCTGTTTTTT	CASSLNSPGTHTGELFF